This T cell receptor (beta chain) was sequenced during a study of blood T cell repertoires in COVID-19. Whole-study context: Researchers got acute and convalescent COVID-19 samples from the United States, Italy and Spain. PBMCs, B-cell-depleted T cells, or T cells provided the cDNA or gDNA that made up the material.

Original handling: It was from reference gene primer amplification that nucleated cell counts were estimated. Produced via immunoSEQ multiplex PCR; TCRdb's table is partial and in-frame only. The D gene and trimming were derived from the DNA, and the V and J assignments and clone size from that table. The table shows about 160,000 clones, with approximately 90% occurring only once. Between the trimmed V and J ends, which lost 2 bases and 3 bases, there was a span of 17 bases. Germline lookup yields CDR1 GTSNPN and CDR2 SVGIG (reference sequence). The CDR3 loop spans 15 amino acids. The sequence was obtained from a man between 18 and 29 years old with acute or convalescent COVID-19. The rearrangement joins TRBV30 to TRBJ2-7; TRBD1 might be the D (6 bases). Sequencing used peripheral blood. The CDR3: CAWSLSPGHFYEQYF. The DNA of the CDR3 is TGTGCCTGGAGTCTCTCGCCGGGACACTTCTACGAGCAGTACTTC.